This T cell receptor (beta chain) was found in a study of blood T cell repertoires in COVID-19. As for the study in general: Acute and convalescent COVID-19 samples came from the United States, Italy and Spain. T cells, B-cell-depleted T cells, or PBMCs supplied cDNA or gDNA.

Original data processing: For nucleated cells, counts were estimated from reference gene primer amplification. Sequencing was performed with immunoSEQ multiplex PCR; in TCRdb, only in-frame clones are kept and a portion is missing. The DNA gave D and trimming, while V, J and clone size come from that table. The sample includes more than 90,000 clones, 70% to 90% of them seen just once. The CDR3 is 16 residues long. With 2 bases clipped from V and 4 bases from J, the junction kept 7 bases outside the gene matches. Germline V gene lookup returns CDR1 MNHEY and CDR2 SVGAGI. This receptor was taken from a man aged 55 to 70 with acute or convalescent COVID-19. What was sequenced was peripheral blood. The V and J genes are TRBV6-5 and TRBJ1-2; 10 bases line up with TRBD1. CDR3 nucleotides: TGTGCCAGCAGTTACAGGCAGACAGGGGGCACCTATGGCTACACCTTC. Translation gives CASSYRQTGGTYGYTF.